This T cell receptor beta chain was captured in a study of T-cell reconstitution after alpha-beta-depleted transplantation in children. General study points: When one year had passed after transplant, most T-cell counts and diversity came from newly produced T cells. Elevated TCRbeta diversity at day 60 was traced, in some patients, to surviving recipient T cells and thymic progenitors. Reportedly, only several hundred clones from non-depleted graft cells drove alpha-beta T-cell counts at about two months.

This clonotype was detected many times. Its antigen remains unknown. For TCRbeta, the library was prepared with unique molecular identifiers. TCRdb re-called the PCR reads with MiXCR, one entry per CDR3 protein. The sample holds about 830,000 distinct CDR3 sequences, approximately 15% seen once. V was trimmed by 0 bases and J by 1 base, leaving 13 bases between them. The CDR3 consists of 16 residues. Germline V gene lookup returns CDR1 MNHEY and CDR2 SVGAGI. The sequence derives from a male patient under 18 who had a stem cell transplant for acute lymphoblastic leukemia, so the T cells may come from the graft donor. The chain employs TRBV6-5 and TRBJ2-7; TRBD1 or TRBD2 may be the D gene (5 bases each). Here the sequenced sample was PBMCs, mostly from graft donor cells, taken 360 days after TCRalphabeta/CD19-depleted stem cell transplant. CDR3 nucleotide sequence: TGTGCCAGCAGTTACTCGAGGGACCCCTCTTCCTACGAGCAGTACTTC. Amino acids: CASSYSRDPSSYEQYF.